The clone carrying this TCR beta chain was detected only a few times. Its antigen is still unknown. The data belong to a study of cytomegalovirus exposure and HLA in healthy donors. The PCR was carried out with 60 Vbeta primers and 13 Jbeta primers. As originally analysed: Later work found 80 million to 85 million unique TCR beta chains, with 9 million to 13 million shared. Libraries were prepared by immunoSEQ multiplex PCR; TCRdb keeps only in-frame clonotypes and omits some of them. V, J and clone size derive from that table, while D and trimming were established from the DNA sequence. Here the sample spans approximately 88,000 clones, 64% being singletons. The V end was cut by 0 bases, the J end by 10 bases, with 21 bases between. The germline V gene encodes CDR1 MNHNS and CDR2 SASEGT. The CDR3 sequence is 17 residues long. Study-wide findings and caveats: The HLA-A and HLA-B alleles of most subjects were reportedly predicted accurately from TCR beta sequences. The majority of CMV-associated TCR beta chains were reported as apparently HLA-restricted in a later analysis.

The sample taken for sequencing was PBMCs. The chain uses TRBV6-1 and TRBJ1-4, with D uncertain. The sequence was obtained from a man aged 60 to 69 in good health and CMV-seronegative. The CDR3 here is CASSEASFTAQLGKLFF. CDR3 nucleotide sequence: TGTGCCAGCAGTGAAGCGAGTTTTACAGCCCAACTTGGAAAACTGTTTTTT.